Each of the 16 T cell receptor beta chains below was sequenced from the same sample in a study of Siglec-9 on CD8 T cells in melanoma. Measured with immunoSEQ multiplex PCR; TCRdb has only the in-frame clones, and not every one. The data show around 30,000 clones, with around three quarters seen just once and 5.8% held by the top ten. The sequenced sample was Siglec-9- CD8+ T cells sorted from blood. The receptors were gathered from a human donor in good health.

This clone was recorded only once. The chain recombines TRBV5-6 with TRBJ2-1; TRBD1 is a possible D gene (5 bases). V dropped 3 bases and J dropped 9 bases, with 25 bases sitting between them. Germline-derived CDR1 and CDR2 are SGHDT and YYEEEE. This CDR3 region has 17 residues. The CDR3 DNA follows: TGTGCCAGCAGCTGGGCTTGGGGCGGAGCCCATCCCCGTGAGCAGTTCTTC. Protein product: CASSWAWGGAHPREQFF.

V and J are TRBV6-6 and TRBJ2-7; TRBD2 agrees at 8 bases. Germline V gene data show CDR1 as MNHNY and CDR2 as SVGAGI (reference sequence). The CDR3 covers 13 residues. With V trimmed by 6 bases and J by 2 bases, 3 bases remained unmatched. CDR3 DNA: TGTGCCAGCAGCCTACTAGCGGCCTACGAGCAGTACTTC. It is translated as CASSLLAAYEQYF.

The V gene is TRBV5-1, the J gene TRBJ2-1, with D unresolved. Germline V gene data show CDR1 as SGHRS and CDR2 as YFSETQ. This CDR3 spans 12 amino acids. Trimming stripped 2 bases from V and 7 bases from J, with 7 bases between. The CDR3 protein is CASSFTFNEQFF. In nucleotides, the CDR3 is TGCGCCAGCAGCTTTACGTTTAATGAGCAGTTCTTC.

This clone was seen a single time. The chain links TRBV5-4 to TRBJ2-7; possibly TRBD1 or TRBD2 for D (5 bases each). The germline V gene has CDR1 SGHNT and CDR2 YYREEE (reference sequence). This CDR3 contains 12 residues. V lost 9 bases and J 6 bases, leaving 16 bases between the germline ends. The CDR3, as DNA: TGTGCCACCCAGGGACCAGCCTCCGAGCAGTACGTC. It codes for CATQGPASEQYV.

The V gene is TRBV4-2, the J gene TRBJ2-5; D is perhaps TRBD1 or TRBD2 (5 bases each). The CDR3 extends over 14 amino acids. Germline V gene sequence: CDR1 LGHNA, CDR2 YNFKEQ. Between the trimmed V and J ends, which lost 6 bases and 4 bases, there was a span of 15 bases. This CDR3 reads CASSESWDRETQYF. The CDR3 nucleotides are TGTGCCAGCAGTGAATCCTGGGACCGAGAGACCCAGTACTTC.

This clone was picked up one time. The chain is built from TRBV6-1 and TRBJ2-7; D is unresolved. Per the germline V gene, CDR1 is MNHNS and CDR2 is SASEGT. The CDR3 contains 14 residues. Trimming removed 1 base at V and 1 base at J, with 8 bases between. The CDR3 coding sequence is TGTGCCAGCAGTGAAGGAACGGGTTCCTACGAGCAGTACTTC. This sequence encodes CASSEGTGSYEQYF.

The sample holds one count of this clone. The V and J genes are TRBV11-2 and TRBJ2-5; possibly TRBD2 for D (6 bases). In germline, CDR1 is SGHAT, CDR2 FQNNGV. Trimming took off 0 bases at V and 0 bases at J, with 11 bases between the two ends. The CDR3 extends over 16 amino acids. CDR3 region: CASSLEFGGYQETQYF. The CDR3, as DNA: TGTGCCAGCAGCTTAGAATTCGGGGGATACCAAGAGACCCAGTACTTC.

The J gene is TRBJ1-2, the V gene TRBV5-4; no clear D. The CDR3 spans 12 residues. V lost 6 bases to trimming and J lost 2 bases, with 8 bases between them. The germline V gene encodes CDR1 SGHNT and CDR2 YYREEE (reference sequence). The DNA of the CDR3 is TGTGCCAGCATGGGTCGGAACTATGGCTACACCTTC. This sequence encodes CASMGRNYGYTF.

The chain combines TRBV12-5 with TRBJ1-5, with D possibly TRBD1 on 5 matching bases. This CDR3 has 14 residues. The germline CDR1 and CDR2 sequences are LGHNT and FRNRAP. Trimming cost V 5 bases and J 0 bases, with 8 bases left between them. CDR3 coding DNA: TGTGCTAGTGGTCCGGGGACTAGCAATCAGCCCCAGCATTTT. Amino acid sequence: CASGPGTSNQPQHF.

The V gene is TRBV5-1, the J gene TRBJ1-1, with D perhaps matching TRBD1 (5 bases). V lost 7 bases, J lost 1 base, and 8 bases lay in between. CDR1 and CDR2 from the germline V gene are SGHRS and YFSETQ. There are 12 residues in the CDR3. The CDR3 protein is CASSQGNTEAFF. CDR3 bases: TGCGCCAGCTCGCAGGGGAACACTGAAGCTTTCTTT.

J is TRBJ1-2 and V is TRBV5-6, with D unresolved. V lost 5 bases, J lost 4 bases, and 9 bases lay in between. CDR3 size: 12 residues. The germline gives CDR1 SGHDT, CDR2 YYEEEE. CDR3 in DNA: TGTGCCAGCAGGTCACTCGGCTATGGCTACACCTTC. Translation: CASRSLGYGYTF.

In its sample, this clone was seen once. This sequence joins TRBV4-2 and TRBJ2-1; either TRBD1 or TRBD2 may fit D (6 bases each). The CDR3 extends over 17 amino acids. Trimming took 3 bases from V and 0 from J, leaving 15 bases between them. CDR1 and CDR2 (germline): LGHNA, YNFKEQ. The CDR3 sequence is CASSQATGAPSYNEQFF. In nucleotides, the CDR3 is TGTGCCAGCAGCCAGGCAACGGGGGCCCCCTCCTACAATGAGCAGTTCTTC.

The rearrangement links TRBV30 to TRBJ1-3; unclear D gene. Per germline, CDR1 GTSNPN and CDR2 SVGIG (reference sequence). V was trimmed by 1 base and J by 4 bases, leaving 2 bases between them. The CDR3 spans 11 residues. Here the CDR3 DNA reads TGTGCCTGGAGTGAAGGAAACACCATATATTTT. It yields the protein CAWSEGNTIYF.

V and J are TRBV9 and TRBJ2-3; 9 bases match TRBD1. Germline V lookup: CDR1 SGDLS, CDR2 YYNGEE. This CDR3 region has 14 residues. The junction had 0 bases not matched to a gene; V was cut back by 3 bases and J by 1 base. The CDR3 loop reads CASSGTGGTDTQYF. The CDR3 coding sequence is TGTGCCAGCAGCGGGACAGGGGGCACAGATACGCAGTATTTT. Variable domain in full (rest from reference TRBV9 and TRBJ2-3): DSGVTQTPKHLITATGQRVTLRCSPRSGDLSVYWYQQSLDQGLQFLIQYYNGEERAKGNILERFSAQQFPDLHSELNLSSLELGDSALYFCASSGTGGTDTQYFGPGTRLTVL.

The chain is built from TRBV6-5 and TRBJ2-7, with 7 bases that match TRBD1. V dropped 6 bases and J dropped 2; count of bases not matched to a gene: 7. CDR3 length equals 14 residues. CDR1 is MNHEY, CDR2 SVGAGI, per germline. CDR3 amino acids: CASSAQGFTYEQYF. The CDR3 nucleotides read TGTGCCAGCAGCGCACAGGGGTTTACCTACGAGCAGTACTTC.

The rearrangement joins TRBV5-1 to TRBJ1-2; D remains ambiguous. The germline V and J ends were trimmed by 3 bases and 8 bases, with 20 bases remaining between them. The CDR3 is 15 amino acids. CDR1 is SGHRS and CDR2 is YFSETQ in the germline V gene. For the CDR3, the DNA is TGCGCCAGCAGCTCCGAACCTAACCCGTCCGAGGGCTACACCTTC. Amino acids: CASSSEPNPSEGYTF.